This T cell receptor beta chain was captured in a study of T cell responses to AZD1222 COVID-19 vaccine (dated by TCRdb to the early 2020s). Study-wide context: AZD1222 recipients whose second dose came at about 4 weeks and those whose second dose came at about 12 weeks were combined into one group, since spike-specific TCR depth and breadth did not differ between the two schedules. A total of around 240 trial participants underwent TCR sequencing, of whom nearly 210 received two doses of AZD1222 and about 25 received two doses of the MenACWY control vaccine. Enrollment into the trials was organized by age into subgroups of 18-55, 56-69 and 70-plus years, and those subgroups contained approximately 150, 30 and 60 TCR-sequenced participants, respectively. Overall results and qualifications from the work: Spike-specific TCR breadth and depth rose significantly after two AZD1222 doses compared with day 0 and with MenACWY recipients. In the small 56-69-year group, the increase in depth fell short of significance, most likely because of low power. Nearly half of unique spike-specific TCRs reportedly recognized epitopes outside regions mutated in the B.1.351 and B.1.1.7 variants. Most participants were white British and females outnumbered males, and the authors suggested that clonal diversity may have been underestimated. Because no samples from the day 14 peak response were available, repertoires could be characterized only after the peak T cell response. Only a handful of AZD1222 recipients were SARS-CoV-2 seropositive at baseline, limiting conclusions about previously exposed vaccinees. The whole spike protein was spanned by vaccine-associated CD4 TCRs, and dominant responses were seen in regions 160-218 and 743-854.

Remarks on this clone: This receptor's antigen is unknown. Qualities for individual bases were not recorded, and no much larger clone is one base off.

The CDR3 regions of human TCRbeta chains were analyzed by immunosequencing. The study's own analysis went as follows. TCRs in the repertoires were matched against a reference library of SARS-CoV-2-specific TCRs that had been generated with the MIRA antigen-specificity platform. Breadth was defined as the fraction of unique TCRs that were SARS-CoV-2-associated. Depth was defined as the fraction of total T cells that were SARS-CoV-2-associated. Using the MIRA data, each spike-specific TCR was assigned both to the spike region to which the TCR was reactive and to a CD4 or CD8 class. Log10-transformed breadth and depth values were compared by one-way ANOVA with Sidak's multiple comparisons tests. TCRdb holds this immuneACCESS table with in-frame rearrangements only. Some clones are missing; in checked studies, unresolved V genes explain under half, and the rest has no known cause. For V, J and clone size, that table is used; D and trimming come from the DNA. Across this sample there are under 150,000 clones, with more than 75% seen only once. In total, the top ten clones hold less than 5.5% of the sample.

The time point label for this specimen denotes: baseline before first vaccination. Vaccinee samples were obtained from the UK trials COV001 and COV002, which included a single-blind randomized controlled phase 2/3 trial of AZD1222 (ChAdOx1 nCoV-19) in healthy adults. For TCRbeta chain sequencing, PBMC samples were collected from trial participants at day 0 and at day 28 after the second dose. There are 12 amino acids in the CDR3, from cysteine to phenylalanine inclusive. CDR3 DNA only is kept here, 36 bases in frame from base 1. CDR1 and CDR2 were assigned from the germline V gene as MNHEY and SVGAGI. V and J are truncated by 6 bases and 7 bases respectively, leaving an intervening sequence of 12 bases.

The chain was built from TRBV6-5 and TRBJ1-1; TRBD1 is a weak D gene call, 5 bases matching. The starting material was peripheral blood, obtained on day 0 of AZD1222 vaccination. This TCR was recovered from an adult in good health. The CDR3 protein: CASSRVWGEAFF. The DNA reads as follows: TGTGCCAGCAGCAGGGTTTGGGGTGAAGCTTTCTTT.